This TCR beta chain was recorded in a study of patients and donors after allogeneic stem cell transplantation. The CDR3 covers 13 residues. CDR1 and CDR2 (germline): GTSNPN, SVGIG (reference sequence). Trimming took off 0 bases at V and 1 base at J, with 4 bases between the two ends. MiXCR, run by TCRdb on the RT-PCR reads, gives a single entry per CDR3 protein. Among around 240,000 distinct CDR3 sequences listed, about 14% were seen once. This clonotype originated in a human donor who was either an allogeneic HSCT recipient or a stem cell or donor lymphocyte infusion donor (not recorded which). It is not recorded whose cells these are; they may come from a transplant donor. Specimen: blood, either unsorted or a sorted T cell fraction (not recorded which). The chain recombines TRBV30 with TRBJ1-5; D is ambiguous. The CDR3 region has the DNA TGTGCCTGGAGTGTTCTCAGCAATCAGCCCCAGCATTTT. Its translation: CAWSVLSNQPQHF.